One and the same sample provided the 32 T cell receptor beta chains below, sequenced in a study of blood T cell repertoires in COVID-19. Measured with immunoSEQ multiplex PCR; TCRdb has only the in-frame clones, and not every one. The table shows more than 85,000 clones, with roughly 88% occurring only once. Material for sequencing was peripheral blood. The receptor source for this set is a woman older than 75 with active or convalescent COVID-19.

This clone was picked up a small number of times. The rearrangement uses TRBV27 and TRBJ1-6; D is undetermined. Trimming removed 2 bases at V and 5 bases at J, with 7 bases between. This CDR3 contains 14 residues. Looked up from germline, CDR1 is MNHEY and CDR2 is SMNVEV (reference sequence). CDR3: CASSLVRDNSPLHF. CDR3 DNA: TGTGCCAGCAGTTTAGTACGGGATAATTCACCCCTCCACTTT.

V is TRBV9 and J is TRBJ2-1; 8 nucleotides match TRBD2. The CDR3 is made up of 14 amino acids. Per the germline V gene, CDR1 is SGDLS and CDR2 is YYNGEE. Unmatched junction bases numbered 5, after V lost 2 bases and J lost 7 bases. The DNA for the CDR3 is TGTGCCAGCAGCGTCGGAGCGGGAGTTAATGAGCAGTTCTTC. Translated, it gives CASSVGAGVNEQFF. The complete variable domain, with remaining parts taken from reference TRBV9 and TRBJ2-1, reads DSGVTQTPKHLITATGQRVTLRCSPRSGDLSVYWYQQSLDQGLQFLIQYYNGEERAKGNILERFSAQQFPDLHSELNLSSLELGDSALYFCASSVGAGVNEQFFGPGTRLTVL.

V usage is TRBV24-1 and J usage is TRBJ2-3, with 10 bases fitting TRBD2. This CDR3 region has 18 residues. Germline V gene data show CDR1 as KGHDR and CDR2 as SFDVKD. Trimming removed 7 bases from V and 0 bases from J; junction bases left unmatched: 12. The CDR3 loop is CATSFDGTSDPSTDTQYF. In DNA form, the CDR3 reads TGTGCCACCAGCTTTGACGGGACTAGCGACCCTAGCACAGATACGCAGTATTTT.

The chain recombines TRBV24-1 with TRBJ2-1; D is possibly TRBD2 (6 bases). V was pared by 0 bases and J by 4 bases, with 6 bases between. The V gene's germline CDR1 is KGHDR and CDR2 SFDVKD. The CDR3 has 14 residues. CDR3 residues: CATSDLRGYNEQFF. CDR3 nucleotides: TGTGCCACCAGTGATTTGCGGGGGTACAATGAGCAGTTCTTC.

The chain combines TRBV18 with TRBJ1-6; D is possibly TRBD1 (5 bases). This CDR3 region has 17 residues. V was trimmed by 0 bases and J by 7 bases, leaving 16 bases between them. CDR1 KGHSH and CDR2 LQKENI come from the germline V gene. Here the CDR3 reads CASSPPMRTSKNSPLHF. CDR3 DNA: TGTGCCAGCTCACCACCGATGCGGACAAGCAAAAATTCACCCCTCCACTTT.

V and J are TRBV11-3 and TRBJ2-2; D is unresolved. Germline V lookup: CDR1 SGHNT, CDR2 YENEEA. The CDR3 runs to 12 residues. V lost 0 bases and J 7 bases, leaving 3 bases between the germline ends. The CDR3 DNA follows: TGTGCCAGCAGCTTAGATTACGGGGAGCTGTTTTTT. Protein: CASSLDYGELFF.

The J gene is TRBJ2-7, the V gene TRBV28; tentatively, D is TRBD1 (6 bases). The CDR3 extends over 13 amino acids. Between the trimmed V and J ends, which lost 6 bases and 5 bases, there was a span of 14 bases. Germline CDR1 reads MDHEN; CDR2 reads SYDVKM. CDR3 amino acids: CASRPQGLHEQYF. CDR3 nucleotides: TGTGCCAGCAGACCACAGGGTTTGCACGAGCAGTACTTC.

This chain uses TRBV20-1 with TRBJ2-3; possible D gene TRBD1, 6 bases. The CDR3 runs to 11 residues. From germline, CDR1 is DFQATT and CDR2 SNEGSKA (reference sequence). V lost 3 bases, J lost 6 bases, and 7 bases lay in between. The CDR3 loop is CSASRGDTQYF. The CDR3 DNA reads TGCAGTGCTAGCAGGGGTGATACGCAGTATTTT.

The V and J genes are TRBV5-1 and TRBJ2-1; D possibly corresponds to TRBD2 (5 bases). The CDR3 runs 11 residues. Germline-derived CDR1 and CDR2 are SGHRS and YFSETQ. V was cut by 4 bases and J by 10 bases, with 9 bases left in between. CDR3 DNA sequence: TGCGCCAGCAGCGGAGGTATGGAGCAGTTCTTC. As protein: CASSGGMEQFF.

This clone has more than one count but fewer than ten. CDR3 loop: CASSFPGTRGSYNEQFF. CDR3 coding DNA: TGTGCCAGCAGTTTTCCCGGGACGCGGGGCTCCTACAATGAGCAGTTCTTC. This rearrangement joins TRBV28 to TRBJ2-1; D is possibly TRBD2 (6 bases). This CDR3 region has 17 residues. CDR1 and CDR2 (germline): MDHEN, SYDVKM. The V end lost 3 bases, the J end lost 0 bases, and 15 bases lay between the germline ends.

This chain connects TRBV24-1 to TRBJ2-4, with 8 bases fitting TRBD1. Germline CDR1 KGHDR, CDR2 SFDVKD. The junction had 18 bases not matched to a gene; V was cut back by 0 bases and J by 0 bases. This CDR3 comprises 22 residues. The CDR3 reads CATSDLPLAELTGGIAKNIQYF. As DNA, the CDR3 is TGTGCCACCAGTGATTTGCCCCTGGCCGAGCTAACAGGGGGGATAGCCAAAAACATTCAGTACTTC.

The chain has TRBV30 and TRBJ2-7; a possible D gene is TRBD1 (6 bases). Looked up from germline, CDR1 is GTSNPN and CDR2 is SVGIG (reference sequence). Trimming shortened V by 5 bases and J by 1 base, and 12 bases separated the two germline ends. The CDR3 sequence is 13 residues long. CDR3 bases: TGTGCCTGGGTGGGGACAAAATCCTACGAGCAGTACTTC. As protein: CAWVGTKSYEQYF.

J is TRBJ2-6 and V is TRBV6-5; D is undetermined. CDR1 is MNHEY and CDR2 is SVGAGI in the germline V gene. This CDR3 contains 15 residues. V was trimmed by 6 bases and J by 0 bases, leaving 9 bases between them. The CDR3 loop is CASSRSYSGANVLTF. Written as DNA, the CDR3 is TGTGCCAGCAGCCGGAGCTACTCTGGGGCCAACGTCCTGACTTTC.

This clone has a handful of counts. This sequence joins TRBV18 and TRBJ1-6; a weak D match, TRBD1 (6 bases). Trimming took off 3 bases at V and 13 bases at J, with 10 bases between the two ends. The CDR3 extends over 12 amino acids. Germline CDR1 KGHSH, CDR2 LQKENI. The CDR3: CASSPEGGPLHF. The CDR3 DNA sequence: TGTGCCAGCTCACCGGAGGGGGGGCCCCTCCACTTT.

The V gene is TRBV5-1, the J gene TRBJ2-7; the match to TRBD2 covers 9 bases. The V gene end was trimmed by 1 base and the J gene end by 6 bases; junction bases not matched to a gene: 17. CDR1 is SGHRS and CDR2 is YFSETQ in the germline V gene. The CDR3 extends over 18 amino acids. The CDR3 reads CASSLKSWIEAGGPEQYF. Written as DNA, the CDR3 is TGCGCCAGCAGCTTGAAATCGTGGATCGAAGCGGGAGGACCCGAGCAGTACTTC.

The chain joins TRBV7-2 to TRBJ1-2; maybe TRBD1 (6 bases). Germline V gene lookup returns CDR1 SGHTA and CDR2 FQGNSA. The CDR3 is 14 residues long. Trimming took 4 bases from V and 7 from J, leaving 16 bases between them. The CDR3, as DNA: TGTGCCAGCAGCTCTATACAGGGTCGAAGTGGCTACACCTTC. Its protein product is CASSSIQGRSGYTF. The entire variable domain, with the rest obtained from reference TRBV7-2 and TRBJ1-2, is as follows: GAGVSQSPSNKVTEKGKDVELRCDPISGHTALYWYRQSLGQGLEFLIYFQGNSAPDKSGLPSDRFSAERTGGSVSTLTIQRTQQEDSAVYLCASSSIQGRSGYTFGSGTRLTVV.

The chain recombines TRBV3-1 (or the pseudogene TRBV3-2) with TRBJ1-5; no clear D. With 1 base removed from V and 5 bases from J, the gap between germline ends came to 3 bases. The CDR3 loop spans 12 amino acids. The V gene's germline CDR1 is LGHDT and CDR2 YNNKEL (reference sequence). Here the CDR3 DNA reads TGTGCCAGCAGCCAAGGCGATCAGCCCCAGCATTTT. It is translated as CASSQGDQPQHF.

This sequence joins TRBV7-2 and TRBJ2-5, with 13 bases fitting TRBD2. After removal of 4 bases from V and 8 bases from J, the junction contained 7 bases not matched to a gene. The CDR3 contains 15 residues. Germline V lookup: CDR1 SGHTA, CDR2 FQGNSA. The CDR3 is CASSSRTSGSVTQYF. The CDR3 DNA reads TGTGCCAGCAGCTCTCGGACTAGCGGGAGTGTAACCCAGTACTTC.

The chain links TRBV11-2 to TRBJ2-7; D unclear. With 3 bases removed from V and 3 bases from J, the gap between germline ends came to 15 bases. The V gene's germline CDR1 is SGHAT and CDR2 FQNNGV. This CDR3 has 15 amino acids. In nucleotides, the CDR3 is TGTGCCAGCAGCTTGCAGGCTGATAATGTCTACGAGCAGTACTTC. This translates into CASSLQADNVYEQYF. The full variable domain, rest sourced from reference TRBV11-2 and TRBJ2-7, is EAGVAQSPRYKIIEKRQSVAFWCNPISGHATLYWYQQILGQGPKLLIQFQNNGVVDDSQLPKDRFSAERLKGVDSTLKIQPAKLEDSAVYLCASSLQADNVYEQYFGPGTRLTVT.

The V gene is TRBV18, the J gene TRBJ1-2; D might be TRBD1 (5 bases). Per germline, CDR1 KGHSH and CDR2 LQKENI. CDR3 size: 12 residues. The germline V and J ends were trimmed by 2 bases and 9 bases, with 10 bases remaining between them. CDR3 nucleotide sequence: TGTGCCAGCTCACCAGGACAATTGCGCTACACCTTC. Protein: CASSPGQLRYTF.

This clone has a handful of counts. The rearrangement joins TRBV12-1 to TRBJ2-1; whether TRBD2, the table's D call, matches the DNA was not checked. TRBV12-1 corresponds to a pseudogene. CDR3 length: 17 residues. The CDR3 loop is CASSDYPLAGVRNEQFF. CDR3 nucleotide sequence: TGTGCCAGCAGCGATTACCCACTAGCGGGAGTTCGCAATGAGCAGTTCTTC.

For the CDR3, the DNA is TGCGCCAGCAGCTTGCGGGGGGCGGGGCCACGGAGCTCTGGGGCCAACGTCCTGACTTTC. Its protein product is CASSLRGAGPRSSGANVLTF. The J gene is TRBJ2-6, the V gene TRBV5-1, with D perhaps TRBD2 (7 bases). The CDR3 covers 20 residues. With 1 base removed from V and 0 bases from J, the gap between germline ends came to 20 bases. The germline V gene has CDR1 SGHRS and CDR2 YFSETQ.

The chain employs TRBV18 and TRBJ1-2; 8 bases are a match to TRBD1. The ends lost 3 bases at V and 4 bases at J; junction bases unmatched: 4. Germline lookup yields CDR1 KGHSH and CDR2 LQKENI. This CDR3 region has 14 residues. DNA of the CDR3: TGTGCCAGCTCACCCGGACAGGGTGGCTATGGCTACACCTTC. Translating gives CASSPGQGGYGYTF.

This rearrangement joins TRBV19 to TRBJ2-6; D is perhaps TRBD1 (6 bases). The CDR3 length is 16 residues. Per germline, CDR1 LNHDA and CDR2 SQIVND (reference sequence). V was trimmed by 3 bases and J by 5 bases, leaving 14 bases between them. CDR3 in DNA: TGTGCCAGTAGTATTGGACAGACTCTTAGGGCCAACGTCCTGACTTTC. It translates to CASSIGQTLRANVLTF. The full variable domain, its missing parts supplied by reference TRBV19 and TRBJ2-6, is DGGITQSPKYLFRKEGQNVTLSCEQNLNHDAMYWYRQDPGQGLRLIYYSQIVNDFQKGDIAEGYSVSREKKESFPLTVTSAQKNPTAFYLCASSIGQTLRANVLTFGAGSRLTVL.

V gene TRBV2 combines with J gene TRBJ2-1, with no clear D. The CDR3 consists of 14 residues. V dropped 6 bases and J dropped 2 bases, with 11 bases sitting between them. Germline V CDR1 and CDR2: SNHLY, FYNNEI. CDR3 sequence reads: CASRGTATYNEQFF. The CDR3 bases are TGTGCCAGCAGAGGAACAGCCACCTACAATGAGCAGTTCTTC.

The V and J genes are TRBV19 and TRBJ2-3; D not resolved. Trimming stripped 3 bases from V and 1 base from J, with 11 bases between. Germline loops: CDR1 LNHDA, CDR2 SQIVND (reference sequence). This CDR3 is built from 15 residues. CDR3 in DNA: TGTGCCAGTAGTATTAGCCTAGACGGCACAGATACGCAGTATTTT. Protein sequence: CASSISLDGTDTQYF.

The chain links TRBV9 to TRBJ2-1, with D possibly matching TRBD2 (6 bases). Germline V gene lookup returns CDR1 SGDLS and CDR2 YYNGEE. The CDR3 covers 16 residues. V was trimmed by 6 bases and J by 6 bases, leaving 22 bases between them. CDR3 coding DNA: TGTGCCAGCACCCCATTCGCGGGGTTTGGGGGCAATGAGCAGTTCTTC. It specifies CASTPFAGFGGNEQFF.

The chain has TRBV19 and TRBJ2-7, with 9 bases identical to TRBD2. Germline V gene lookup returns CDR1 LNHDA and CDR2 SQIVND (reference sequence). V shed 1 base, J shed 3 bases, and the junction held 19 bases outside the gene matches. This CDR3 is 20 amino acids long. The CDR3 DNA reads as TGTGCCAGTAGTATAGGAAGGCTAGCGGGGTTCCCCATCCACCTCTACGAGCAGTACTTC. Translating gives CASSIGRLAGFPIHLYEQYF.

The chain employs TRBV5-1 and TRBJ2-1; TRBD2 aligns across 8 bases. CDR1 and CDR2 (germline): SGHRS, YFSETQ. The CDR3 is 17 amino acids. V lost 0 bases, J lost 6 bases, and 11 bases stayed unmatched. The CDR3 region has the DNA TGCGCCAGCAGCTTGGGGGCCTCCGGGACTAGGGGCAATGAGCAGTTCTTC. This gives the protein CASSLGASGTRGNEQFF.

V usage is TRBV6-5 and J usage is TRBJ2-2; no reliable D call. This CDR3 spans 14 amino acids. CDR1 MNHEY and CDR2 SVGAGI come from the germline V gene. The V and J ends lost 0 bases and 6 bases respectively, with 8 bases between them. This chain's CDR3 is CASSYSSGSGELFF. CDR3 coding DNA: TGTGCCAGCAGTTACTCGTCCGGGTCCGGGGAGCTGTTTTTT.

V gene TRBV5-6 combines with J gene TRBJ1-5, with 8 nucleotides matching TRBD1. With 0 bases clipped from V and 6 bases from J, the junction kept 5 bases outside the gene matches. Germline V gene sequence: CDR1 SGHDT, CDR2 YYEEEE. This CDR3 is built from 15 residues. The chain's CDR3 is CASSLGQGAVQPQHF. The DNA for the CDR3 is TGTGCCAGCAGCTTGGGGCAGGGGGCGGTTCAGCCCCAGCATTTT.

The chain uses TRBV5-1 and TRBJ2-7; 8 nucleotides match TRBD2. There are 13 residues in the CDR3. Losses at the gene ends were 3 bases for V and 3 bases for J; bases not matched to a gene: 2. Germline loops: CDR1 SGHRS, CDR2 YFSETQ. The CDR3 spells CASSYSGDYEQYF. The CDR3 nucleotides read TGCGCCAGCAGCTATAGCGGGGACTACGAGCAGTACTTC.